The entry that follows covers one T cell receptor beta chain sequence. The repertoire was sequenced with immunoSEQ multiplex PCR; TCRdb's copy has only in-frame clones and lacks some. The table shows about 680,000 clones, with 89% occurring only once. There are 14 residues in the CDR3. Germline loops: CDR1 MNHEY, CDR2 SVGAGI. V gave up 6 bases and J gave up 5 bases, with 14 bases separating them. Treatment specified: some 20 received Ad26.COV2.S at low or high dose, single or two shots; several received placebo; per-sample allocation not given. The investigators took samples on day 63 after the first vaccine or placebo injection. This entry belongs to a study of Ad26.COV2.S vaccination and SARS-CoV-2 variants.

The material was peripheral blood, obtained in a trial of Ad26.COV2.S vaccine versus placebo. The V and J genes are TRBV6-5 and TRBJ2-1; D may correspond to TRBD1 or TRBD2 (5 bases each). This receptor was obtained from a person between 18 and 65 years old who received the Ad26.COV2.S COVID-19 vaccine or a placebo. The chain's CDR3 is CASRSVGTHNEQFF. The CDR3 DNA follows: TGTGCCAGCAGGAGCGTTGGGACCCACAATGAGCAGTTCTTC.